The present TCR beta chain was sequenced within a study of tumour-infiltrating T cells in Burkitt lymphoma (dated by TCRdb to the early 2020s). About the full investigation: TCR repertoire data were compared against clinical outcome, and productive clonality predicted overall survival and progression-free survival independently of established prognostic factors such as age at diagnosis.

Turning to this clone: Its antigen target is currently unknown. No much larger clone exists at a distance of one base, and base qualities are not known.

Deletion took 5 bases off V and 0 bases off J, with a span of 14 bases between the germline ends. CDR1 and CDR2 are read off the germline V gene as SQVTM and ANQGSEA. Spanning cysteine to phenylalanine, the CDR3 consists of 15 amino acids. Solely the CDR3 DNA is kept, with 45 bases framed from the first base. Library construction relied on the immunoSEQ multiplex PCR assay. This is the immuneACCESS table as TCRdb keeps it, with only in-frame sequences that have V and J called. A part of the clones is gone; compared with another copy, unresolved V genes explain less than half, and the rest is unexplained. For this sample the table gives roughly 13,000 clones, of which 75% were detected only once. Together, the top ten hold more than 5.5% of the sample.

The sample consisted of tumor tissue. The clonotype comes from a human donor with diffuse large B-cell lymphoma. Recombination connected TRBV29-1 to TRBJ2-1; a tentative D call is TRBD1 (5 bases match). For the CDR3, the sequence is CSVPVGAFSYNEQFF. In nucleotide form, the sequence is TGCAGCGTTCCCGTAGGGGCTTTCTCCTACAATGAGCAGTTCTTC.